Presented here are 16 T cell receptor beta chains from one specimen sequenced in a study of cytomegalovirus exposure and HLA in healthy donors. Amplification used 60 Vbeta primers and 13 Jbeta primers. Sequencing used immunoSEQ multiplex PCR; TCRdb keeps in-frame clones, though not all of them. The table includes about 130,000 clones, approximately 87% detected once. The sequencing input was PBMCs. The receptors originated from a man between 18 and 35 years old in good health and CMV-seropositive.

The rearrangement joins TRBV19 to TRBJ1-5; unclear D gene. Between the trimmed V and J ends, which lost 9 bases and 3 bases, there was a span of 12 bases. The CDR3 loop spans 13 amino acids. Germline loops: CDR1 LNHDA, CDR2 SQIVND (reference sequence). The CDR3 sequence: CASTTEINQPQHF. CDR3 DNA sequence: TGTGCCAGCACCACAGAAATCAATCAGCCCCAGCATTTT.

V gene TRBV29-1 combines with J gene TRBJ2-1, with D possibly being TRBD2 (5 bases). V gave up 3 bases and J gave up 0 bases, with 6 bases separating them. The germline V gene encodes CDR1 SQVTM and CDR2 ANQGSEA. CDR3 length: 13 amino acids. CDR3 DNA: TGCAGCGTTGATGGGAGCTCCTACAATGAGCAGTTCTTC. It yields the protein CSVDGSSYNEQFF.

This clone was counted only a few times. DNA for the CDR3: TGTGCCAGCAGTCGGGACAGGGAACGGTCTGGGGCCAACGTCCTGACTTTC. Protein product: CASSRDRERSGANVLTF. This chain uses TRBV27 with TRBJ2-6, with 9 bases fitting TRBD1. The trim removed 5 bases at V and 1 base at J, leaving 6 bases unmatched. This CDR3 has 17 amino acids. From germline, CDR1 is MNHEY and CDR2 SMNVEV (reference sequence).

V and J are TRBV4-2 and TRBJ2-1; D is undetermined. The CDR3 is 16 residues long. Germline values: CDR1 LGHNA, CDR2 YNFKEQ. V dropped 0 bases and J dropped 0 bases, with 9 bases sitting between them. The CDR3 DNA follows: TGTGCCAGCAGCCAAGACCACGGTAGCTCCTACAATGAGCAGTTCTTC. This codes for CASSQDHGSSYNEQFF.

This rearrangement joins TRBV2 to TRBJ2-7, with a tentative D call TRBD1 (5 bases). CDR3 length: 14 amino acids. Deletions cut 7 bases from V and 4 bases from J, with 17 bases between. CDR1 SNHLY and CDR2 FYNNEI come from the germline V gene. CDR3 amino acids: CASKPIGARYEQYF. CDR3 DNA: TGTGCCAGCAAACCGATAGGGGCGAGATACGAGCAGTACTTC.

The CDR3 DNA sequence: TGTGCCAGCAGCGTAGGTGGCAGGGACTACAATGAGCAGTTCTTC. Amino acid sequence: CASSVGGRDYNEQFF. The chain combines TRBV9 with TRBJ2-1, with a weak D call TRBD1 (5 bases). CDR1 SGDLS and CDR2 YYNGEE come from the germline V gene. This CDR3 spans 15 amino acids. Deletions cut 0 bases from V and 3 bases from J, with 10 bases between.

This sequence joins TRBV5-1 and TRBJ1-6; TRBD1 matches 10 bases. CDR3 length: 16 amino acids. V gave up 3 bases and J gave up 3 bases; unmatched junction bases: 3. Per germline, CDR1 SGHRS and CDR2 YFSETQ. This CDR3 reads CASSSGTGDYNSPLHF. CDR3 DNA sequence: TGCGCCAGCAGCTCCGGGACAGGGGACTATAATTCACCCCTCCACTTT.

This chain connects TRBV5-1 to TRBJ1-1; no clear D. Trimming removed 0 bases from V and 6 bases from J, with 12 bases in between. CDR3 size: 14 residues. CDR1 and CDR2 from the germline V gene are SGHRS and YFSETQ. In DNA, the CDR3 is TGCGCCAGCAGCTTGGTAGGAGGGATCCCTGAAGCTTTCTTT. Amino acids: CASSLVGGIPEAFF.

This clone is a singleton in its sample. In the same sample, other DNA sequences code for this CDR3. The rearrangement links TRBV30 to TRBJ2-2, with TRBD1 as a possible D gene (6 bases). Germline V CDR1 and CDR2: GTSNPN, SVGIG (reference sequence). The CDR3 length is 13 residues. Trimming removed 0 bases from V and 5 bases from J, with 7 bases in between. The chain's CDR3 is CAWSVRGTGELFF. The CDR3 DNA sequence: TGTGCCTGGAGTGTAAGGGGGACCGGGGAGCTGTTTTTT. The full variable domain, in which reference TRBV30 and TRBJ2-2 provide the parts outside the CDR3, is SQTIHQWPATLVQPVGSPLSLECTVEGTSNPNLYWYRQAAGRGLQLLFYSVGIGQISSEVPQNLSASRPQDRQFILSSKKLLLSDSGFYLCAWSVRGTGELFFGEGSRLTVL.

The rearrangement uses TRBV11-1 and TRBJ2-3; 12 bases are shared with TRBD2. Losses at the gene ends were 5 bases for V and 0 bases for J; bases not matched to a gene: 6. The CDR3 length is 17 residues. Per germline, CDR1 SGHAT and CDR2 FQDESV (reference sequence). CDR3 sequence reads: CASSGTLAGGSTDTQYF. The CDR3 DNA is TGTGCCAGCAGCGGCACACTAGCGGGGGGCAGCACAGATACGCAGTATTTT.

This rearrangement joins TRBV11-3 to TRBJ2-1; D remains ambiguous. The CDR3 extends over 16 amino acids. The germline V gene encodes CDR1 SGHNT and CDR2 YENEEA. The V and J ends lost 0 bases and 0 bases respectively, with 9 bases between them. The CDR3 protein is CASSLDGEVSYNEQFF. The CDR3, as DNA: TGTGCCAGCAGCTTAGATGGTGAGGTCTCCTACAATGAGCAGTTCTTC.

The genes are TRBV6-6 and TRBJ1-2, with D unclear. The CDR3 is 14 amino acids. The V end lost 2 bases, the J end lost 0 bases, and 7 bases lay between the germline ends. The V gene's germline CDR1 is MNHNY and CDR2 SVGAGI (reference sequence). This CDR3 is CASSYGPSNYGYTF. DNA for the CDR3: TGTGCCAGCAGTTACGGGCCATCTAACTATGGCTACACCTTC.

V and J are TRBV9 and TRBJ1-1, with D unresolved. The CDR3 sequence is 15 residues long. Germline V gene sequence: CDR1 SGDLS, CDR2 YYNGEE. The V end was cut by 2 bases, the J end by 4 bases, with 15 bases between. In DNA form, the CDR3 reads TGTGCCAGCAGCGTCCCGGAGGGCATGAGCACTGAAGCTTTCTTT. Its protein product is CASSVPEGMSTEAFF.

The CDR3 is CASRNGEGNQPQHF. The CDR3 bases are TGCGCCAGCAGGAATGGAGAGGGCAATCAGCCCCAGCATTTT. V is TRBV5-1 and J is TRBJ1-5; unclear D gene. This CDR3 region has 14 residues. Trimming shortened V by 5 bases and J by 2 bases, and 11 bases separated the two germline ends. Looked up from germline, CDR1 is SGHRS and CDR2 is YFSETQ.

This clone has a handful of counts. This rearrangement joins TRBV5-6 to TRBJ1-1; 11 bases line up with TRBD1. The germline CDR1 and CDR2 sequences are SGHDT and YYEEEE. The CDR3 spans 15 residues. J was trimmed by 7 bases and V by 3 bases; bases with no gene match: 8. As DNA, the CDR3 is TGTGCCAGCAGCTCGATGGGACAGGGGGGCAATGAAGCTTTCTTT. Encoded protein: CASSSMGQGGNEAFF. The full variable domain, with the rest looked up from reference TRBV5-6 and TRBJ1-1, is DAGVTQSPTHLIKTRGQQVTLRCSPKSGHDTVSWYQQALGQGPQFIFQYYEEEERQRGNFPDRFSGHQFPNYSSELNVNALLLGDSALYLCASSSMGQGGNEAFFGQGTRLTVV.

For this clone: The sample carries other DNA sequences with the same CDR3. The chain recombines TRBV6-5 with TRBJ2-7, with a possible D match to TRBD1 (5 bases). Looked up from germline, CDR1 is MNHEY and CDR2 is SVGAGI. The CDR3 is 12 amino acids. The V gene lost 4 bases and the J gene lost 4 bases, with 8 bases spanning the gap. CDR3 amino acids: CASSSQGYEQYF. CDR3 DNA: TGTGCCAGCAGTTCCCAGGGTTACGAGCAGTACTTC.